These 22 T cell receptor beta chains came from one sample sequenced in a study of blood T cells in healthy people across ages. PCR was performed a second time for about 7 to 12 cycles using a sample-barcoded 5' primer and a J-beta primer mix. TCRdb redid the calling of the 5' RACE reads with MiXCR, one entry per CDR3 protein. The sample contains roughly 2 million distinct CDR3 sequences, around half of which appear only once. Sequencing was done on a sample of blood. All receptors derive from a woman in her forties in good health.

This clonotype was seen only a few times. The chain has TRBV5-6 and TRBJ1-2; no reliable D call. V was shortened by 4 bases and J by 8 bases, with 18 bases between the two germline ends. The CDR3 loop spans 14 amino acids. CDR1 and CDR2 (germline): SGHDT, YYEEEE. CDR3 nucleotide sequence: TGTGCCAGCAGCATCCGATGGGGAGTAGGCGGCTACACCTTC. Protein product: CASSIRWGVGGYTF.

This chain connects TRBV18 to TRBJ1-1, with TRBD1 matching over 9 bases. There are 14 residues in the CDR3. Germline values: CDR1 KGHSH, CDR2 LQKENI. Trimming cost V 6 bases and J 0 bases; bases outside gene matches: 2. CDR3 loop: CASSWTGVNTEAFF. CDR3 in DNA: TGTGCCAGCTCCTGGACAGGGGTGAACACTGAAGCTTTCTTT.

This clonotype came up many times. This chain uses TRBV12-3 or TRBV12-4 with TRBJ2-5; tentative D call: TRBD2 (6 bases). The CDR3 is 13 amino acids. V gave up 4 bases and J gave up 2 bases, with 8 bases separating them. The CDR3 loop is CASSSRGQETQYF. The CDR3 DNA reads as TGTGCCAGCAGTTCTCGGGGGCAAGAGACCCAGTACTTC.

This clonotype showed up just a few times. The CDR3 reads CSVRGVGVLRVIQYF. The CDR3 nucleotides read TGCAGCGTTAGGGGGGTGGGGGTGCTCAGGGTCATTCAGTACTTC. The chain employs TRBV29-1 and TRBJ2-4, with D perhaps matching TRBD1 or TRBD2 (6 bases each). Germline V gene data show CDR1 as SQVTM and CDR2 as ANQGSEA. The V gene lost 5 bases and the J gene lost 9 bases, with 23 bases spanning the gap. This CDR3 comprises 15 residues.

CDR3 DNA: TGCAGCGTGAAAAGGGTAGGGGCAAACACTGAAGCTTTCTTT. Protein sequence: CSVKRVGANTEAFF. V and J are TRBV29-1 and TRBJ1-1; TRBD1 is a possible D gene (5 bases). CDR1 SQVTM and CDR2 ANQGSEA come from the germline V gene. The CDR3 extends over 14 amino acids. Between the trimmed V and J ends, which lost 6 bases and 2 bases, there was a span of 16 bases.

This clonotype has more than one count but fewer than ten. This chain joins TRBV5-6 and TRBJ2-7; D might be TRBD1 or TRBD2, each matching 5 bases. CDR1 and CDR2 from the germline V gene are SGHDT and YYEEEE. Trimming shortened V by 5 bases and J by 0 bases, and 18 bases separated the two germline ends. The length of the CDR3 is 16 residues. The CDR3 coding sequence is TGTGCCAGCAGTTCTAGGACTCGGGGCCCCTCCTACGAGCAGTACTTC. Protein product: CASSSRTRGPSYEQYF.

The chain recombines TRBV28 with TRBJ2-7; TRBD1 aligns across 7 bases. Near its end, the DNA agrees better with TRBJ2-4, so the J call may be wrong. The CDR3 sequence is 19 residues long. Germline CDR1 is MDHEN and CDR2 is SYDVKM. The CDR3 reads CASSRDRDRLFFTKNIQYF. For the CDR3, the DNA is TGTGCCAGCAGCCGAGACCGGGACAGACTGTTTTTCACCAAAAACATTCAGTACTTC.

The rearrangement joins TRBV24-1 to TRBJ2-5; D uncertain. Between the trimmed V and J ends, which lost 6 bases and 5 bases, there was a span of 12 bases. The CDR3 length is 13 residues. Germline lookup yields CDR1 KGHDR and CDR2 SFDVKD. The CDR3 DNA is TGTGCCACCAGTCGGAAGTCCCGGGAGACCCAGTACTTC. Protein sequence: CATSRKSRETQYF.

The rearrangement uses TRBV5-1 and TRBJ2-1, with D unclear. V lost 4 bases and J lost 4, with 15 bases in between. The CDR3 contains 15 residues. Germline CDR1 is SGHRS and CDR2 is YFSETQ. CDR3 nucleotide sequence: TGCGCCAGCAGCCTCCAATCAACCGAATACAATGAGCAGTTCTTC. Residues: CASSLQSTEYNEQFF.

This chain uses TRBV27 with TRBJ2-2, with D perhaps TRBD2 (5 bases). The germline V gene encodes CDR1 MNHEY and CDR2 SMNVEV (reference sequence). Trimming left V 0 bases short and J 4 bases short, with 15 bases between. CDR3 length equals 17 residues. The CDR3 DNA reads TGTGCCAGCAGTTTATCTATGGGTTGGCTAGCCACCGGGGAGCTGTTTTTT. This gives the protein CASSLSMGWLATGELFF.

This clonotype was counted at least ten times. The chain has TRBV12-3 or TRBV12-4 and TRBJ2-5, with D possibly being TRBD1 (5 bases). This CDR3 has 14 residues. The V end lost 6 bases, the J end lost 5 bases, and 16 bases lay between the germline ends. CDR3 coding DNA: TGTGCCAGCAGCCATTCAGGGCTTTCGGAGACCCAGTACTTC. This encodes CASSHSGLSETQYF.

This clonotype was seen more than once but under ten times. V is TRBV6-5 and J is TRBJ1-2; D is ambiguous. The germline V and J ends were trimmed by 0 bases and 4 bases, with 9 bases remaining between them. This CDR3 spans 14 amino acids. The germline CDR1 and CDR2 sequences are MNHEY and SVGAGI. The CDR3 here is CASSYSTAFYGYTF. The DNA of the CDR3 is TGTGCCAGCAGTTACTCGACGGCCTTCTATGGCTACACCTTC.

V and J are TRBV3-1 and TRBJ2-1; TRBD2 matches 8 bases. This CDR3 is built from 16 residues. Germline V lookup: CDR1 LGHDT, CDR2 YNNKEL (reference sequence). V dropped 4 bases and J dropped 8; count of bases not matched to a gene: 13. The CDR3 region is CASSLPGLGGRDEQFF. DNA of the CDR3: TGTGCCAGCAGCCTACCGGGACTAGGAGGTCGAGATGAGCAGTTCTTC.

This chain connects TRBV25-1 to TRBJ2-1; TRBD1 matches at 7 bases. V lost 8 bases, J lost 5 bases, and 12 bases stayed unmatched. The CDR3 has 15 amino acids. Per germline, CDR1 MGHDK and CDR2 SYGVNS. The CDR3 region is CASQYGGQLNNEQFF. The CDR3 DNA sequence: TGTGCCAGCCAGTATGGGGGACAGCTGAACAATGAGCAGTTCTTC.

The CDR3 DNA is TGCGCCAGCAGCTTGGGGACGGCTCAAGGCTACGAGCAGTACTTC. Translation: CASSLGTAQGYEQYF. This chain links TRBV5-1 with TRBJ2-7; D unclear. V was cut by 0 bases and J by 3 bases, with 13 bases left in between. The CDR3 totals 15 residues. CDR1 and CDR2 from the germline V gene are SGHRS and YFSETQ.

A few counts support this clonotype. The chain is built from TRBV7-2 and TRBJ2-3; the match to TRBD2 covers 11 bases. The CDR3 extends over 15 amino acids. From germline, CDR1 is SGHTA and CDR2 FQGNSA. J was trimmed by 6 bases and V by 2 bases; bases with no gene match: 4. CDR3 bases: TGTGCCAGCAGCTTAAATAGCGGGGGGGCGGATACGCAGTATTTT. Translated: CASSLNSGGADTQYF.

V usage is TRBV6-2 or TRBV6-3 and J usage is TRBJ2-1; a possible D gene is TRBD1 (6 bases). The CDR3 is 15 amino acids. Per germline, CDR1 MNHEY and CDR2 SVGEGT. Trimming removed 5 bases at V and 6 bases at J, with 17 bases between. CDR3 sequence: CASSHPWTQGNEQFF. The CDR3 DNA reads TGTGCCAGCAGTCACCCATGGACACAGGGCAATGAGCAGTTCTTC.

The J gene is TRBJ2-5, the V gene TRBV7-9; D unclear. The germline CDR1 and CDR2 sequences are SEHNR and FQNEAQ (reference sequence). This CDR3 has 16 amino acids. Trimming pared 5 bases from V and 1 base from J, leaving 17 bases between. The CDR3 protein is CASSIPIGLGQETQYF. CDR3 nucleotide sequence: TGTGCCAGCAGCATTCCCATAGGGTTGGGCCAAGAGACCCAGTACTTC.

This rearrangement joins TRBV20-1 to TRBJ1-6; D gene unclear. The CDR3 consists of 16 residues. Germline V gene sequence: CDR1 DFQATT, CDR2 SNEGSKA (reference sequence). Trimming cost V 4 bases and J 0 bases, with 13 bases left between them. This CDR3 is CSAIGRISSYNSPLHF. In DNA, the CDR3 is TGCAGTGCTATAGGACGGATAAGCTCCTATAATTCACCCCTCCACTTT.

This chain links TRBV13 with TRBJ2-5; tentatively, D is TRBD2 (5 bases). The V gene lost 5 bases and the J gene lost 5 bases, with 12 bases spanning the gap. Germline CDR1 and CDR2: PRHDT and FYEKMQ (reference sequence). CDR3 length equals 13 residues. The CDR3: CASSERLGETQYF. The CDR3 nucleotides are TGTGCCAGCAGCGAGCGGTTGGGGGAGACCCAGTACTTC.

The rearrangement joins TRBV6-2 or TRBV6-3 to TRBJ1-2, with D uncertain. Per the germline V gene, CDR1 is MNHEY and CDR2 is SVGEGT. Trimming took off 3 bases at V and 4 bases at J, with 9 bases between the two ends. The CDR3 covers 13 residues. CDR3 nucleotide sequence: TGTGCCAGCAGTTATCGCGGATTCTATGGCTACACCTTC. Protein product: CASSYRGFYGYTF.

The chain uses TRBV9 and TRBJ2-1; 8 nucleotides agree with TRBD1. Germline V gene data show CDR1 as SGDLS and CDR2 as YYNGEE. This CDR3 has 12 amino acids. With V trimmed by 5 bases and J by 9 bases, 4 bases remained unmatched. CDR3 coding DNA: TGTGCCAGCAGGGATGGGACAGGTGAGCAGTTCTTC. Protein: CASRDGTGEQFF.